The 17 T cell receptor beta chains in this list originate from one sample, sequenced in a study of early T cells in non-severe SARS-CoV-2 infection. From the 5' RACE reads, TCRdb called clonotypes with MiXCR, one entry per CDR3 protein. The table includes around 70,000 distinct CDR3 sequences, 9% to 15% detected once. The sequencing sample was made of whole blood. Receptors were obtained from an adult who was a healthcare worker with PCR-confirmed SARS-CoV-2 infection or an uninfected control (not recorded which).

This clonotype was seen repeatedly, ten times or more. This sequence joins TRBV27 and TRBJ2-7; tentative D call: TRBD1 (6 bases). The V and J ends lost 3 bases and 2 bases respectively, with 17 bases between them. Germline loops: CDR1 MNHEY, CDR2 SMNVEV (reference sequence). CDR3 length equals 16 residues. CDR3 sequence: CASSFMGAVDPYEQYF. The CDR3, as DNA: TGTGCCAGCAGTTTCATGGGGGCAGTCGACCCCTACGAGCAGTACTTC.

In its sample, this clonotype was seen many times. The V gene is TRBV11-2, the J gene TRBJ2-3; 14 nucleotides agree with TRBD2. V was pared by 4 bases and J by 3 bases, with 12 bases of the junction left unmatched. The germline gives CDR1 SGHAT, CDR2 FQNNGV. The CDR3 covers 19 residues. CDR3 bases: TGTGCCAGCAGCTCGGCTGCGGGGACTAGCGGGAGTTGGACAGATACGCAGTATTTT. It is translated as CASSSAAGTSGSWTDTQYF.

This clonotype showed up many times. The chain is built from TRBV7-2 and TRBJ2-7; 7 bases line up with TRBD2. Unmatched junction bases numbered 10, after V lost 0 bases and J lost 5 bases. Per germline, CDR1 SGHTA and CDR2 FQGNSA. The CDR3 has 16 amino acids. CDR3 in amino acids: CASSLALRTSIDEQYF. In DNA, the CDR3 is TGTGCCAGCAGCTTAGCGCTAAGGACTAGTATCGACGAGCAGTACTTC.

The chain couples TRBV3-1 to TRBJ1-6; 8 bases fit TRBD1. The trim removed 3 bases at V and 8 bases at J, leaving 0 bases unmatched. CDR1 is LGHDT, CDR2 YNNKEL, per germline (reference sequence). There are 13 residues in the CDR3. CDR3 DNA sequence: TGTGCCAGCAGCCAGGACAGGGATTCACCCCTCCACTTT. It specifies CASSQDRDSPLHF.

This clonotype was counted many times. The chain links TRBV29-1 to TRBJ1-2; possibly TRBD1 for D (5 bases). V lost 0 bases, J lost 4 bases, and 12 bases lay in between. Germline lookup yields CDR1 SQVTM and CDR2 ANQGSEA. This CDR3 is 14 amino acids long. The CDR3 DNA reads as TGCAGCGTTGAAGATCAGGGATTTAGCTATGGCTACACCTTC. The encoded protein is CSVEDQGFSYGYTF. The variable domain in full, with the rest retrieved from reference TRBV29-1 and TRBJ1-2, is SAVISQKPSRDICQRGTSLTIQCQVDSQVTMMFWYRQQPGQSLTLIATANQGSEATYESGFVIDKFPISRPNLTFSTLTVSNMSPEDSSIYLCSVEDQGFSYGYTFGSGTRLTVV.

This chain connects TRBV3-1 to TRBJ2-2; weak D call: TRBD2 (6 bases). Between the trimmed V and J ends, which lost 4 bases and 5 bases, there was a span of 17 bases. CDR1 and CDR2 (germline): LGHDT, YNNKEL (reference sequence). CDR3 length equals 16 residues. DNA for the CDR3: TGTGCCAGCAGCCCTCCGGGCCGGAGGGGAACCGGGGAGCTGTTTTTT. Its translation is CASSPPGRRGTGELFF.

V and J are TRBV19 and TRBJ2-5, with no clear D. The ends were cut back, 0 bases at V and 5 bases at J, with 10 bases in the middle. The CDR3 is 14 amino acids. CDR1 LNHDA and CDR2 SQIVND come from the germline V gene (reference sequence). DNA for the CDR3: TGTGCCAGTAGTATAGATCAGGACCGCGAGACCCAGTACTTC. As protein: CASSIDQDRETQYF.

The chain combines TRBV7-8 with TRBJ1-6, with D maybe TRBD1 (6 bases). The germline CDR1 and CDR2 sequences are SGHVS and FQNEAQ. The CDR3 covers 17 residues. V lost 5 bases and J 8 bases, leaving 22 bases between the germline ends. CDR3 DNA sequence: TGTGCCAGCAGCGTAACCGGGGGGGGGCCGAACGATTCACCCCTCCACTTT. This translates into CASSVTGGGPNDSPLHF.

This chain joins TRBV2 and TRBJ1-2; D is possibly TRBD1 (5 bases). Germline CDR1 and CDR2: SNHLY and FYNNEI. Trimming removed 3 bases from V and 6 bases from J, with 11 bases in between. CDR3 length: 13 amino acids. CDR3 sequence reads: CASSERGLNGYTF. DNA of the CDR3: TGTGCCAGCAGTGAGCGGGGCCTGAATGGCTACACCTTC.

The chain is built from TRBV7-9 and TRBJ2-7, with a possible D match to TRBD2 (6 bases). The germline V and J ends were trimmed by 5 bases and 12 bases, with 17 bases remaining between them. There are 12 residues in the CDR3. The V gene's germline CDR1 is SEHNR and CDR2 FQNEAQ (reference sequence). In DNA, the CDR3 is TGTGCCAGCAGCGCCCTGGGGGGAGAAGCGTACTTC. As protein: CASSALGGEAYF.

This clonotype was seen ten or more times. This chain links TRBV20-1 with TRBJ2-3; D perhaps matches TRBD2 (5 bases). CDR3 length: 12 residues. CDR1 DFQATT and CDR2 SNEGSKA come from the germline V gene (reference sequence). Trimming pared 3 bases from V and 6 bases from J, leaving 10 bases between. CDR3 sequence: CSASGGGDTQYF. CDR3 sequence (DNA): TGCAGTGCTAGCGGAGGAGGCGATACGCAGTATTTT.

With respect to this clonotype: A much larger clonotype is one base distant, so this may be a read error. The genes are TRBV7-6 and TRBJ2-2; the D is unclear. Germline CDR1 is SGHVS and CDR2 is FNYEAQ. This CDR3 contains 12 residues. CDR3 protein: CAGSLVPGELFF. The CDR3 coding sequence is TGTGCCGGCAGCTTAGTCCCCGGGGAGCTGTTTTTT.

This clonotype was seen only a few times. V and J are TRBV20-1 and TRBJ2-1; D is perhaps TRBD1 (6 bases). The CDR3 runs to 17 residues. Trimming cost V 6 bases and J 4 bases, with 25 bases left between them. The germline gives CDR1 DFQATT, CDR2 SNEGSKA (reference sequence). CDR3 in DNA: TGCAGTGCAGGTGGGAGAGGGGGTAAAAAACCTTACAATGAGCAGTTCTTC. This translates into CSAGGRGGKKPYNEQFF.

The chain links TRBV7-9 to TRBJ2-1; possible D gene TRBD2, 5 bases. Looked up from germline, CDR1 is SEHNR and CDR2 is FQNEAQ (reference sequence). The ends were cut back, 4 bases at V and 6 bases at J, with 10 bases in the middle. The CDR3 loop spans 13 amino acids. CDR3 DNA: TGTGCCAGCAGCTACGGACTTGCCAATGAGCAGTTCTTC. Translating gives CASSYGLANEQFF.

On this clonotype: One junction end disagrees with the germline gene, perhaps due to a read error. The chain links TRBV27 to TRBJ1-1; D unresolved. The germline V gene encodes CDR1 MNHEY and CDR2 SMNVEV (reference sequence). The CDR3 covers 14 residues. CDR3 amino acids: CASRQVSSNTETFF. CDR3 DNA: TGTGCCAGCCGCCAGGTATCGTCGAACACTGAAACTTTCTTT.

V is TRBV28 and J is TRBJ1-2; D is undetermined. The CDR3 runs to 11 residues. Germline V gives CDR1 MDHEN, CDR2 SYDVKM. The V and J ends lost 3 bases and 5 bases respectively, with 4 bases between them. This CDR3 is CASSLSYGYTF. CDR3 coding DNA: TGTGCCAGCAGTTTGTCTTATGGCTACACCTTC.

This rearrangement joins TRBV30 to TRBJ1-2; D is unresolved. The CDR3 covers 13 residues. The germline CDR1 and CDR2 sequences are GTSNPN and SVGIG (reference sequence). Trimming left V 3 bases short and J 6 bases short, with 14 bases between. The CDR3 loop is CAWRYSPNNGYTF. Written as DNA, the CDR3 is TGTGCCTGGAGATACAGTCCGAATAATGGCTACACCTTC.